These T cell receptor beta chains were read from a single sample in a study of regulatory T cells in long-lasting Graves disease. TCRdb reprocessed the multiplex PCR reads via MiXCR and lists one record per CDR3 protein. The table has some 330,000 distinct CDR3 sequences, roughly 23% seen once. The sequencing used peripheral blood mononuclear cells (PBMCs), collected when the disease was refractory, from a patient treated with antithyroid drugs. Receptors were obtained from a woman aged 40 to 50 with Graves disease. CDR3s include the opening cysteine and the closing phenylalanine or tryptophan. The order of the fields is V gene, J gene, D gene, clone size, CDR3 DNA, CDR3 protein. D genes are given only for firm matches. A clone size is listed for some rows: how often the clone was seen (once, few, many), or a class if it is expanded.

>TRBV5-1|TRBJ1-5|NA|few
TGCGCCAGCAGCTTGGCCGGTCGTAGTCCCCAGCATTTT
CASSLAGRSPQHF
>TRBV28|TRBJ2-7|NA|many
TGTGCCAGCAGTTTTCTGTCCTACGAGCAGTACTTC
CASSFLSYEQYF
>TRBV10-3|TRBJ2-2|NA|many
TGTGCCATCAGTGAGTCGAGGGAGCTGTTTTTT
CAISESRELFF
>TRBV5-1|TRBJ2-7|NA|NA
TGCGCCAGCAAGGACTTCAGCGAGCAGTACTTC
CASKDFSEQYF
>TRBV11-2|TRBJ2-5|NA|NA
TGTGCCAGCAGCTTAGATCTTTCTATCGACTCCTACTTC
CASSLDLSIDSYF
>TRBV7-9|TRBJ2-2|NA|few
TGTGCCAGCAGCGACCGGGACAAGAACACCGGGGAGCTGTTTTTT
CASSDRDKNTGELFF
>TRBV2|TRBJ2-2|NA|many
TGTGCCAGCAGTGATTCAGGGTCGAGGACCGGGGAGCTGTTTTTT
CASSDSGSRTGELFF
>TRBV12-3/TRBV12-4|TRBJ2-1|TRBD2|NA
TGTGCCAGCAGTTCGCGGGAGGTCGTTGAGCAGTTCTTC
CASSSREVVEQFF
>TRBV19|TRBJ1-6|NA|few
TGTGCCAGTGAGGACAGCGGTAATTCACCCCTCCACTTT
CASEDSGNSPLHF
>TRBV19|TRBJ2-7|TRBD2|few
TGTGCCAGTAGTACCAAGTGGAGTCGGCTAGCGGAGATCTACGAGCAGTACTTC
CASSTKWSRLAEIYEQYF
>TRBV2|TRBJ2-1|TRBD2|few
TGTGCCAGCAGCAAAGGAGGTAGCGGGGCGCAGGGGTTCTTC
CASSKGGSGAQGFF
>TRBV7-2|TRBJ1-2|TRBD1|NA
TGTGCCAGCAGCAAGAATCCCCCCGGGACAGGGGAGAATGGCTACACCTTC
CASSKNPPGTGENGYTF
>TRBV19|TRBJ2-2|NA|many
TGTGCCAGTAGTCAGCAGAGATGGCGCACCGGGGAGCTGTTTTTT
CASSQQRWRTGELFF
>TRBV12-3/TRBV12-4|TRBJ2-7|NA|many
TGTGCCAGCAGTTTAGGACACTCTACCTACGAGCAGTACTTC
CASSLGHSTYEQYF
>TRBV6-2/TRBV6-3|TRBJ2-4|NA|NA
TGTGCCACCAGACTTCTCGGAAACATTCAGTACTTC
CATRLLGNIQYF
>TRBV9|TRBJ2-2|TRBD2|NA
TGTGCCAGCAGCCCTTCGACAAGGGGCTGGACTAGCGGGAGGGCCGGGGAGCTGTTTTTT
CASSPSTRGWTSGRAGELFF
>TRBV12-3/TRBV12-4|TRBJ1-1|NA|many
TGTGCCAGCACAAGGGATTTCGACACTGAAGCTTTCTTT
CASTRDFDTEAFF
>TRBV14|TRBJ2-3|NA|NA
TGTGCCAGCAGCCGACTAGACGGACAGGCGCCTTTTACCTTGAGGATGCAGTATTTT
CASSRLDGQAPFTLRMQYF
>TRBV19|TRBJ1-5|NA|many
TGTGCCAGTAAGGGAAGTGGCGGTCAGCCCCAGCATTTT
CASKGSGGQPQHF
>TRBV28|TRBJ2-2|NA|few
TGTGCCAGCGATGAGGGGGGTTGGGCGAACACCGGGGAGCTGTTTTTT
CASDEGGWANTGELFF
>TRBV6-1|TRBJ1-4|NA|many
TGTGCCAGCAGTAACGAACGGGTTGAAAAACTGTTTTTT
CASSNERVEKLFF
>TRBV28|TRBJ2-7|NA|many
TGTGCCAGCAGTTTACCCCGATACGAGCAGTACTTC
CASSLPRYEQYF
>TRBV28|TRBJ2-3|TRBD1|few
TGTGCCAGCAGTTTAAGGAGACAGGGAACGCAGTATTTT
CASSLRRQGTQYF
>TRBV28|TRBJ2-2|TRBD1|many
TGTGCCAGCACAACAGGGGAGAACACCGGGGAGCTGTTTTTT
CASTTGENTGELFF
>TRBV13|TRBJ2-5|NA|many
TGTGCCAGCAGCTTAGGTCTGACACGTCAAGAGACCCAGTACTTC
CASSLGLTRQETQYF
>TRBV7-2|TRBJ1-3|NA|few
TGTGCCAGCAGCCCATCGGGGACGTGGAACACCATATATTTT
CASSPSGTWNTIYF
>TRBV20-1|TRBJ1-2|NA|many
TGCAGTGCTAGAGCGCCCGGGACCCCTAACTATGGCTACACCTTC
CSARAPGTPNYGYTF
>TRBV27|TRBJ2-7|TRBD1|few
TGTGCCAGCACAACCAGGGACAGAGGCTACGAGCAGTACTTC
CASTTRDRGYEQYF
>TRBV7-2|TRBJ2-7|TRBD1|NA
TGTGCCAGCAGCCAACCGGACAGGCTCCGCTACGAGCAGTACTTC
CASSQPDRLRYEQYF
>TRBV28|TRBJ2-5|NA|many
TGTGCCAGCAGTCCACCGGGACAATCCTCAGAGACCCAGTACTTC
CASSPPGQSSETQYF
>TRBV9|TRBJ2-3|NA|NA
TGTGCCAGCGGTACCTCCTGGGGGGAGTTGATGCATACGCAGTATTTT
CASGTSWGELMHTQYF
>TRBV5-1|TRBJ2-5|TRBD2|NA
TGCGCCAGCAGCTTCGCCGGGACTAGCGGGGCAGAGACCCAGTACTTC
CASSFAGTSGAETQYF
>TRBV28|TRBJ1-2|NA|many
TGTGCCAGCAGTTTATTGGCTGCCTCAGCTAACTATGGCTACACCTTC
CASSLLAASANYGYTF
>TRBV19|TRBJ1-6|TRBD1|NA
TGTGCCACCTCCGGGACAGGATATAATTTACCCCTCCACTTT
CATSGTGYNLPLHF
>TRBV19|TRBJ2-7|NA|few
TGTGCCAGTAGTTCCCCCTATGGGGACGCCTCCTACGAGCAGTACTTC
CASSSPYGDASYEQYF
>TRBV7-6|TRBJ2-5|TRBD1|NA
TGTGCCAGCAGCTTATTTTCTTGGGACAGTCCAAGAGAGACCCAGTACTTC
CASSLFSWDSPRETQYF
>TRBV20-1|TRBJ2-7|NA|NA
TGCAGTGCCGCCCGGGGGGCGGTTAACTACGAGCAGTACTTC
CSAARGAVNYEQYF
>TRBV20-1|TRBJ2-7|NA|NA
TGCAGTGCTAGAGATACCAGGAGGGCTTCCTACGAGCAGTACTTC
CSARDTRRASYEQYF
>TRBV12-3/TRBV12-4|TRBJ2-2|TRBD2|many
TGTGCCAGCAGTTGGACTAGCGGGATACCCGGGGAGCTGTTTTTT
CASSWTSGIPGELFF
>TRBV19|TRBJ1-1|NA|many
TGTGCCAGTAGTTCCACAGGGACCAGTGAAGCTTTCTTT
CASSSTGTSEAFF
>TRBV9|TRBJ2-5|NA|many
TGTGCCAGCAGCGTAGAGGCAGGGGGACTCCAAGAGACCCAGTACTTC
CASSVEAGGLQETQYF
>TRBV10-1|TRBJ1-4|TRBD1|NA
TGCGCCAGCACCGAGCGGGACAGGGGGGCTCGGTCCCTGGAAAAACTGTTTTTT
CASTERDRGARSLEKLFF
>TRBV27|TRBJ2-1|TRBD2|once
TGTGCCAGCGGGGGACTAGCTTCCCATGAGCAGTTCTTC
CASGGLASHEQFF
>TRBV6-1|TRBJ2-7|NA|many
TGTGCCAGCAGTGAAGCCCGGCTCCAATACTACGAGCAGTACTTC
CASSEARLQYYEQYF
>TRBV10-2|TRBJ2-7|NA|many
TGCGCCAGCAGGAAAGAAGTATACTCCTACGAGCAGTACTTC
CASRKEVYSYEQYF
>TRBV20-1|TRBJ1-6|NA|many
TGCAGTGCTAGAGATCCAGGAAGCAGCTCCTATAATTCACCCCTCCACTTT
CSARDPGSSSYNSPLHF
>TRBV3-1|TRBJ2-7|NA|few
TGTGCCAGCAGCCAAGATTTGGGGGGACAGCCGAGTGGTTACGAGCAGTACTTC
CASSQDLGGQPSGYEQYF
>TRBV14|TRBJ2-5|TRBD1|NA
TGTGCCAGCAGCCTCTGGACAGGGGGCGGCGGGGAGACCCAGTACTTC
CASSLWTGGGGETQYF
>TRBV27|TRBJ2-1|NA|NA
TGTGCCACGAGCAACCAGCGGCACAATGAGCAGTTCTTC
CATSNQRHNEQFF
>TRBV20-1|TRBJ2-7|NA|few
TGCAGTGCTAGAGATCGTGGCAGGGGGGCATTGAGCGAGCAGTACTTC
CSARDRGRGALSEQYF
>TRBV20-1|TRBJ1-1|NA|NA
TGCAGTGCTAGATCTCCGGGACACCTGGTCGAAGCTTTCTTT
CSARSPGHLVEAFF
>TRBV20-1|TRBJ1-1|NA|few
TGCAGTGCTAGAGAAGGTAGTTTGGTGAACACTGAAGCTTTCTTT
CSAREGSLVNTEAFF